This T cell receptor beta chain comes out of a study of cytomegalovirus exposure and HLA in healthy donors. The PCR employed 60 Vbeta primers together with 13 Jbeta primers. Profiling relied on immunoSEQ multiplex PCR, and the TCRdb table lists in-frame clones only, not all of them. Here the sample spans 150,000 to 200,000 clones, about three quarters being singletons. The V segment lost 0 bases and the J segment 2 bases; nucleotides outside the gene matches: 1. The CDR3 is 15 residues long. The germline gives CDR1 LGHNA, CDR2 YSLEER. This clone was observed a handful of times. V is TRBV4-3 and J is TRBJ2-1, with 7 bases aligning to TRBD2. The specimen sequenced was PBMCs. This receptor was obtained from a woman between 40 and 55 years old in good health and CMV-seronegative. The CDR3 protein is CASSQDAGAYNEQFF. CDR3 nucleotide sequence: TGCGCCAGCAGCCAAGATGCGGGAGCCTACAATGAGCAGTTCTTC.